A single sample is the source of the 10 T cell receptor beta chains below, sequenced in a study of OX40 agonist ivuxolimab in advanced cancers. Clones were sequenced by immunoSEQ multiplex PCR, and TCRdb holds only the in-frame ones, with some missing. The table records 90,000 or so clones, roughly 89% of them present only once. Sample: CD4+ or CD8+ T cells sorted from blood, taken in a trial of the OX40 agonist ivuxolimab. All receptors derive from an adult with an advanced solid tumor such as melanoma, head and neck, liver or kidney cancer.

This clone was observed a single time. This CDR3 reads CASSPIAGGETQYF. CDR3 in DNA: TGTGCCAGCAGTCCTATAGCGGGAGGCGAGACCCAGTACTTC. The chain has TRBV28 and TRBJ2-5; 10 bases agree with TRBD2. This CDR3 is built from 14 residues. Germline V lookup: CDR1 MDHEN, CDR2 SYDVKM. V lost 5 bases and J lost 5; bases outside the gene matches: 5.

As DNA, the CDR3 is TGCGCCAGCAGCCCCGGGACAGGGGTCGAGACCCAGTACTTC. Its translation is CASSPGTGVETQYF. The V call is TRBV5-1, the J call TRBJ2-5; 10 nucleotides match TRBD1. CDR3 length equals 14 residues. The germline CDR1 and CDR2 sequences are SGHRS and YFSETQ. Trimming at V came to 4 bases and at J to 5 bases, leaving 5 bases not matched to a gene.

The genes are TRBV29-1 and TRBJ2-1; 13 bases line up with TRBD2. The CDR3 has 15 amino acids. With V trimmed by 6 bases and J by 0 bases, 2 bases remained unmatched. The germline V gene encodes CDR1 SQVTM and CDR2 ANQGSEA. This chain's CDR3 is CSVGTSGISYNEQFF. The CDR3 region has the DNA TGCAGCGTGGGGACTAGCGGGATCTCCTACAATGAGCAGTTCTTC.

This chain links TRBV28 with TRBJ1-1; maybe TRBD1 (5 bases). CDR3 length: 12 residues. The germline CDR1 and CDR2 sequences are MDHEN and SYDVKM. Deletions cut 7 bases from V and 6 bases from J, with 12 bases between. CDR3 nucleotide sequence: TGTGCCAGCACCTTGCAAGGGGCTGAAGCTTTCTTT. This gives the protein CASTLQGAEAFF.

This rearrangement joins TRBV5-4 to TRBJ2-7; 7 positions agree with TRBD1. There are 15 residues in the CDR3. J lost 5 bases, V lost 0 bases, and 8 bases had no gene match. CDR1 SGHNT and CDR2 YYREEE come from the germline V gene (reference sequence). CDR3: CASSLGWTGNNEQYF. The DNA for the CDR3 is TGTGCCAGCAGCTTGGGTTGGACAGGAAACAACGAGCAGTACTTC. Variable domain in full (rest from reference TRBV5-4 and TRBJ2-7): ETGVTQSPTHLIKTRGQQVTLRCSSQSGHNTVSWYQQALGQGPQFIFQYYREEENGRGNFPPRFSGLQFPNYSSELNVNALELDDSALYLCASSLGWTGNNEQYFGPGTRLTVT.

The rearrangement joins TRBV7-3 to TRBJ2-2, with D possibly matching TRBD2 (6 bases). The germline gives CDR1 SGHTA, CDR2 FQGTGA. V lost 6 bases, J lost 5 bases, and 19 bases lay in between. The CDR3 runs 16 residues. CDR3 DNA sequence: TGTGCCAGCAGTTTAGGAGGGCTGGGGGTTACCGGGGAGCTGTTTTTT. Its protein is CASSLGGLGVTGELFF. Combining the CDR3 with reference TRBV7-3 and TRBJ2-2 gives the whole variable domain GAGVSQTPSNKVTEKGKYVELRCDPISGHTALYWYRQSLGQGPEFLIYFQGTGAADDSGLPNDRFFAVRPEGSVSTLKIQRTERGDSAVYLCASSLGGLGVTGELFFGEGSRLTVL.

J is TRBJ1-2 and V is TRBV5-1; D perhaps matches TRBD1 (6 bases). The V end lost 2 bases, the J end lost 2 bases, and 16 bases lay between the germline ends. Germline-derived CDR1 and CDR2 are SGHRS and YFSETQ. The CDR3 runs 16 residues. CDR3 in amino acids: CASSFVTGQGNYGYTF. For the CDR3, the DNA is TGCGCCAGCAGCTTCGTGACGGGACAAGGAAACTATGGCTACACCTTC. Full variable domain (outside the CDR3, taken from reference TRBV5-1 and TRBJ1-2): KAGVTQTPRYLIKTRGQQVTLSCSPISGHRSVSWYQQTPGQGLQFLFEYFSETQRNKGNFPGRFSGRQFSNSRSEMNVSTLELGDSALYLCASSFVTGQGNYGYTFGSGTRLTVV.

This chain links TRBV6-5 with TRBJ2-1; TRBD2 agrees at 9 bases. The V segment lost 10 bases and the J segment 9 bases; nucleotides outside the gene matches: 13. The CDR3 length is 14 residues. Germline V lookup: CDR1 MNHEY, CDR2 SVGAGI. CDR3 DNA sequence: TGTGCCACCCGGAGTAGCGGGAGCAATAGTGAGCAGTTCTTC. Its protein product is CATRSSGSNSEQFF.

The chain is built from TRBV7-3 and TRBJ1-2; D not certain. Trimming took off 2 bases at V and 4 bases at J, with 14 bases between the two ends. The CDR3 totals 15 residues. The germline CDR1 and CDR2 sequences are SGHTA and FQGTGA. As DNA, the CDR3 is TGTGCCAGCAGCTTACAACCGGGCGTTGGCTATGGCTACACCTTC. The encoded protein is CASSLQPGVGYGYTF.

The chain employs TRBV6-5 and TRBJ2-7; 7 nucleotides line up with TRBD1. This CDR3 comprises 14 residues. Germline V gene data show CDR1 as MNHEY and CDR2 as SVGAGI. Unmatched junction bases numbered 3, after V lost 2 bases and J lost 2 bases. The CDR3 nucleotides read TGTGCCAGCAGTTACGAAGGGGGCCCCTACGAGCAGTACTTC. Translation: CASSYEGGPYEQYF.